The sequence of this T cell receptor (beta chain) was determined in a study of T-cell memory formation after mild COVID-19. A few counts support this clonotype. TCRdb reprocessed the 5' RACE reads via MiXCR and lists one record per CDR3 protein. Of around 500,000 distinct CDR3 sequences in the sample, about 20% were seen once. The sequenced sample was PBMCs or a T cell subset sorted from them (not recorded which). This TCR was recovered from an adult woman who had mild COVID-19 (a few samples of this study predate the infection). Cell type and time point are not known.

The DNA for the CDR3 is TGCGCCAGCAGCCATCTACAGAGAGCCAAAAACATTCAGTACTTC. It specifies CASSHLQRAKNIQYF. The chain couples TRBV4-3 to TRBJ2-4, with no clear D. The CDR3 covers 15 residues. Trimming cost V 3 bases and J 0 bases, with 9 bases left between them. Germline V lookup: CDR1 LGHNA, CDR2 YSLEER.